The 32 T cell receptor beta chains given below trace back to one sample, sequenced in a study of blood T cell repertoires in COVID-19. Here immunoSEQ multiplex PCR was the method, and the copy in TCRdb shows in-frame clones only, minus some. Among some 16,000 clones, approximately 78% were seen once, and the ten largest hold about 20%. Sequencing was performed on peripheral blood. These receptors were taken from an elderly man with active or convalescent COVID-19.

V gene TRBV4-2 combines with J gene TRBJ2-7; a weak D match, TRBD2 (5 bases). Germline V CDR1 and CDR2: LGHNA, YNFKEQ. The V gene lost 3 bases and the J gene lost 5 bases, with 5 bases spanning the gap. The CDR3 has 11 amino acids. The CDR3 region is CASSQRDEQYF. CDR3 in DNA: TGTGCCAGCAGCCAGAGGGACGAGCAGTACTTC.

The CDR3 nucleotides are TGCGCCAGCAGCCAAGACACGGTACGGTCAAATTCACCCCTCCACTTT. Protein product: CASSQDTVRSNSPLHF. The gene calls are TRBV4-3 and TRBJ1-6; D unresolved. Trimming pared 0 bases from V and 7 bases from J, leaving 13 bases between. CDR1 and CDR2 (germline): LGHNA, YSLEER. This CDR3 spans 16 amino acids.

The CDR3 protein is CASSGGGSTDTQYF. The CDR3 DNA reads TGTGCCAGCAGCGGCGGGGGGTCCACAGATACGCAGTATTTT. This chain links TRBV4-2 with TRBJ2-3, with 8 bases that match TRBD2. This CDR3 is built from 14 residues. The V gene end was trimmed by 5 bases and the J gene end by 2 bases; junction bases not matched to a gene: 3. Germline V gene sequence: CDR1 LGHNA, CDR2 YNFKEQ.

The gene calls are TRBV29-1 and TRBJ1-2, with a possible D match to TRBD1 (6 bases). The germline V gene encodes CDR1 SQVTM and CDR2 ANQGSEA. The CDR3 spans 11 residues. CDR3 in amino acids: CTDEGVNGYTF. The DNA of the CDR3 is TGCACCGACGAGGGGGTGAATGGCTACACCTTC.

This chain connects TRBV7-9 to TRBJ2-1; no clear D. Germline CDR1 SEHNR, CDR2 FQNEAQ (reference sequence). V lost 3 bases to trimming and J lost 8 bases, with 11 bases between them. The CDR3 spans 13 residues. CDR3 sequence: CASSLSENDEQFF. The CDR3 DNA reads as TGTGCCAGCAGCTTGTCCGAGAACGATGAGCAGTTCTTC.

The chain employs TRBV11-2 and TRBJ1-1, with 7 bases fitting TRBD1. Germline CDR1 reads SGHAT; CDR2 reads FQNNGV. This CDR3 is built from 13 residues. With V trimmed by 5 bases and J by 11 bases, 11 bases remained unmatched. CDR3 in DNA: TGTGCCAGCAGCCAAGACAGGGACGGTGGGGCTTTCTTT. Its protein is CASSQDRDGGAFF. Drawing the rest from reference TRBV11-2 and TRBJ1-1, the complete variable domain is EAGVAQSPRYKIIEKRQSVAFWCNPISGHATLYWYQQILGQGPKLLIQFQNNGVVDDSQLPKDRFSAERLKGVDSTLKIQPAKLEDSAVYLCASSQDRDGGAFFGQGTRLTVV.

CDR3 region: CASSLNPGVGTEAFF. The CDR3 DNA reads TGTGCCAGCAGCTTAAACCCAGGGGTGGGCACTGAAGCTTTCTTT. The chain employs TRBV11-3 and TRBJ1-1; a weak D match, TRBD1 (6 bases). Per the germline V gene, CDR1 is SGHNT and CDR2 is YENEEA. Trimming shortened V by 2 bases and J by 4 bases, and 14 bases separated the two germline ends. The CDR3 loop spans 15 amino acids. The whole variable domain, remainder taken from reference TRBV11-3 and TRBJ1-1, is EAGVVQSPRYKIIEKKQPVAFWCNPISGHNTLYWYLQNLGQGPELLIRYENEEAVDDSQLPKDRFSAERLKGVDSTLKIQPAELGDSAVYLCASSLNPGVGTEAFFGQGTRLTVV.

CDR3 bases: TGTGCCAGTACACGGAAGGCGGAGGGCGCGGTCTATGGCTACACCTTC. Its protein product is CASTRKAEGAVYGYTF. The chain combines TRBV19 with TRBJ1-2; D ambiguous. V was cut by 7 bases and J by 4 bases, with 22 bases left in between. Looked up from germline, CDR1 is LNHDA and CDR2 is SQIVND (reference sequence). The CDR3 runs to 16 residues.

The V gene is TRBV9, the J gene TRBJ1-2; weak D call: TRBD1 (5 bases). Germline assignment: CDR1 SGDLS and CDR2 YYNGEE. The V gene lost 0 bases and the J gene lost 0 bases, with 9 bases spanning the gap. The CDR3 is 15 residues long. CDR3 sequence reads: CASSVVTGPNYGYTF. In DNA, the CDR3 is TGTGCCAGCAGCGTAGTAACAGGACCTAACTATGGCTACACCTTC.

The chain joins TRBV24-1 to TRBJ1-1, with D uncertain. Trimming stripped 2 bases from V and 7 bases from J, with 10 bases between. CDR1 and CDR2 (germline): KGHDR, SFDVKD. The CDR3 length is 13 residues. Here the CDR3 reads CATSDSLDGEAFF. DNA for the CDR3: TGTGCCACCAGTGATTCGCTAGACGGTGAAGCTTTCTTT.

The V and J genes are TRBV11-3 and TRBJ1-2, with 7 bases lining up with TRBD1. The junction had 4 bases not matched to a gene; V was cut back by 0 bases and J by 3 bases. The CDR3 is 15 amino acids. Germline CDR1 SGHNT, CDR2 YENEEA. CDR3 DNA: TGTGCCAGCAGCTTAGAAGGGGGCTTTGACTATGGCTACACCTTC. This encodes CASSLEGGFDYGYTF.

The rearrangement links TRBV5-6 to TRBJ2-5; the match to TRBD1 covers 8 bases. This CDR3 spans 15 amino acids. Germline assignment: CDR1 SGHDT and CDR2 YYEEEE. Trimming took 3 bases from V and 2 from J; bases not matched to a gene: 6. As DNA, the CDR3 is TGTGCCAGCAGCTATTCCGACAGGGGACAAGAGACCCAGTACTTC. Translation: CASSYSDRGQETQYF. Looking up the rest from reference TRBV5-6 and TRBJ2-5 gives the full variable domain: DAGVTQSPTHLIKTRGQQVTLRCSPKSGHDTVSWYQQALGQGPQFIFQYYEEEERQRGNFPDRFSGHQFPNYSSELNVNALLLGDSALYLCASSYSDRGQETQYFGPGTRLLVL.

The chain has TRBV2 and TRBJ1-5; no clear D. This CDR3 contains 13 residues. V lost 7 bases, J lost 4 bases, and 11 bases lay in between. CDR1 and CDR2 (germline): SNHLY, FYNNEI. The CDR3: CASTGEENQPQHF. CDR3 DNA sequence: TGTGCCAGCACCGGCGAGGAGAATCAGCCCCAGCATTTT. The full variable domain, in which reference TRBV2 and TRBJ1-5 provide the parts outside the CDR3, is EPEVTQTPSHQVTQMGQEVILRCVPISNHLYFYWYRQILGQKVEFLVSFYNNEISEKSEIFDDQFSVERPDGSNFTLKIRSTKLEDSAMYFCASTGEENQPQHFGDGTRLSIL.

This clone has more than one count but fewer than ten. The V gene is TRBV11-2, the J gene TRBJ1-1, with D possibly being TRBD1 (5 bases). V lost 2 bases, J lost 0 bases, and 22 bases lay in between. Germline V gene data show CDR1 as SGHAT and CDR2 as FQNNGV. The CDR3 has 19 residues. CDR3 sequence: CASSLLGRFAGQLNTEAFF. The CDR3 region has the DNA TGTGCCAGCAGCTTATTGGGGAGGTTTGCAGGGCAGCTGAACACTGAAGCTTTCTTT.

V is TRBV7-3 and J is TRBJ2-2; 9 bases are shared with TRBD1. Germline CDR1 reads SGHTA; CDR2 reads FQGTGA. Losses at the gene ends were 5 bases for V and 6 bases for J; bases not matched to a gene: 7. This CDR3 region has 15 residues. CDR3 protein: CASSTGTGLAGELFF. For the CDR3, the DNA is TGTGCCAGCAGCACCGGGACAGGGCTCGCCGGGGAGCTGTTTTTT.

The CDR3 DNA reads TGTGCCAGCAGCAACAGCTATAGCAATCAGCCCCAGCATTTT. Residues: CASSNSYSNQPQHF. This chain uses TRBV7-2 with TRBJ1-5; D is unresolved. The CDR3 has 14 amino acids. CDR1 is SGHTA and CDR2 is FQGNSA in the germline V gene. Trimming took 5 bases from V and 0 from J, leaving 8 bases between them.

This rearrangement joins TRBV29-1 to TRBJ2-7; D is possibly TRBD2 (6 bases). CDR1 is SQVTM and CDR2 is ANQGSEA in the germline V gene. The CDR3 length is 12 residues. V dropped 2 bases and J dropped 5 bases, with 10 bases sitting between them. CDR3 DNA: TGCAGCGTTGAACTGGGGGGTCACGAGCAGTACTTC. Translation: CSVELGGHEQYF.

The chain links TRBV6-5 to TRBJ1-1; D possibly corresponds to TRBD1 (6 bases). The V end lost 7 bases, the J end lost 4 bases, and 16 bases lay between the germline ends. Per the germline V gene, CDR1 is MNHEY and CDR2 is SVGAGI. This CDR3 region has 14 residues. CDR3 nucleotides: TGTGCCAGCAACAGGGAGGGGGTGTTCACTGAAGCTTTCTTT. It codes for CASNREGVFTEAFF.

The V gene is TRBV27, the J gene TRBJ2-1; 10 nucleotides line up with TRBD1. J gave up 8 bases and V 2 bases, and 15 bases lay outside the gene matches. Germline assignment: CDR1 MNHEY and CDR2 SMNVEV (reference sequence). The CDR3 is 18 amino acids. The CDR3 reads CASSLVASGTGAVDEQFF. The DNA for the CDR3 is TGTGCCAGCAGTTTAGTCGCGTCTGGGACAGGGGCTGTAGATGAGCAGTTCTTC.

This clone occurred once. The V and J genes are TRBV5-1 and TRBJ2-5; the match to TRBD1 covers 8 bases. Trimming at V came to 2 bases and at J to 2 bases, leaving 2 bases not matched to a gene. Germline CDR1 is SGHRS and CDR2 is YFSETQ. The length of the CDR3 is 14 residues. As DNA, the CDR3 is TGCGCCAGCAGCTTAACAGGGGGACAAGAGACCCAGTACTTC. It codes for CASSLTGGQETQYF.

The chain links TRBV21-1 to TRBJ1-1. TRBV21-1 is a pseudogene. The CDR3 has 15 amino acids. The CDR3 nucleotides are TGTGCCAGCAGCAAATTGCGCCATCGAAACACTGAAGCTTTCTTT. Protein: CASSKLRHRNTEAFF.

The chain combines TRBV18 with TRBJ1-6, with TRBD1 matching 8 bases. CDR1 and CDR2 (germline): KGHSH, LQKENI. V lost 5 bases and J lost 6; bases outside the gene matches: 6. The CDR3 spans 15 residues. The CDR3 DNA reads as TGTGCCAGCTCAACCCGACAGGGGACTAATTCACCCCTCCACTTT. Amino acids: CASSTRQGTNSPLHF.

The genes are TRBV7-2 and TRBJ2-7; 9 bases match TRBD2. Unmatched junction bases numbered 3, after V lost 3 bases and J lost 3 bases. This CDR3 is 14 amino acids long. Germline values: CDR1 SGHTA, CDR2 FQGNSA. The CDR3 loop is CASSFQRGDYEQYF. DNA of the CDR3: TGTGCCAGCAGCTTTCAGCGGGGGGACTACGAGCAGTACTTC.

The V and J genes are TRBV11-2 and TRBJ2-7; 7 bases align to TRBD1. The CDR3 consists of 14 residues. Germline CDR1 SGHAT, CDR2 FQNNGV. Trimming took 5 bases from V and 4 from J; bases not matched to a gene: 8. CDR3 nucleotides: TGTGCCAGCAGCCAAGGGGGCGCATTATACGAGCAGTACTTC. Protein product: CASSQGGALYEQYF.

The chain uses TRBV28 and TRBJ1-1; D remains unclear. With 2 bases removed from V and 0 bases from J, the gap between germline ends came to 10 bases. CDR3 length: 15 amino acids. The V gene's germline CDR1 is MDHEN and CDR2 SYDVKM. CDR3 nucleotide sequence: TGTGCCAGCAGTTTAGGCGGGGTAATGAACACTGAAGCTTTCTTT. Translated: CASSLGGVMNTEAFF.

Written as DNA, the CDR3 is TGTGCCAGTAGTAGTGCAGGGCCCACCGGGGAGCTGTTTTTT. It codes for CASSSAGPTGELFF. V gene TRBV19 combines with J gene TRBJ2-2; TRBD1 might be the D (5 bases). V was trimmed by 4 bases and J by 4 bases, leaving 10 bases between them. CDR1 is LNHDA and CDR2 is SQIVND in the germline V gene (reference sequence). CDR3 length equals 14 residues. The full variable domain, completed using reference TRBV19 and TRBJ2-2, is DGGITQSPKYLFRKEGQNVTLSCEQNLNHDAMYWYRQDPGQGLRLIYYSQIVNDFQKGDIAEGYSVSREKKESFPLTVTSAQKNPTAFYLCASSSAGPTGELFFGEGSRLTVL.

J is TRBJ1-4 and V is TRBV2; perhaps TRBD1 as D (6 bases). V lost 1 base, J lost 7 bases, and 10 bases lay in between. CDR3 size: 14 residues. CDR1 and CDR2 (germline): SNHLY, FYNNEI. This CDR3 is CASSEGQGSEKLFF. The CDR3 nucleotides are TGTGCCAGCAGTGAAGGGCAGGGGAGTGAAAAACTGTTTTTT.

The chain combines TRBV7-3 with TRBJ2-7, with TRBD2 identical over 7 bases. Germline V gene lookup returns CDR1 SGHTA and CDR2 FQGTGA. This CDR3 is 14 amino acids long. The ends lost 5 bases at V and 0 bases at J; junction bases unmatched: 4. This CDR3 reads CASSVGGSSYEQYF. As DNA, the CDR3 is TGTGCCAGCAGCGTCGGGGGGAGCTCCTACGAGCAGTACTTC.

A note on this clone: The identical CDR3 is also encoded by other nucleotide sequences in the sample. The J gene is TRBJ2-4, the V gene TRBV19, with D perhaps TRBD1 (6 bases). The CDR3 is made up of 14 amino acids. Trimming shortened V by 4 bases and J by 3 bases, and 10 bases separated the two germline ends. Germline V CDR1 and CDR2: LNHDA, SQIVND (reference sequence). CDR3 residues: CASSSPGDKNIQYF. Written as DNA, the CDR3 is TGTGCCAGTAGTAGTCCAGGGGACAAAAACATTCAGTACTTC.

In its sample, this clone ranks as medium-sized. The CDR3 sequence is CASSTSPQGASYSFF. CDR3 DNA sequence: TGTGCCAGCAGCACCTCCCCACAGGGGGCGTCGTATTCTTTCTTT. The V gene is TRBV7-2, the J gene TRBJ1-1; 9 nucleotides align to TRBD1. Germline CDR1 reads SGHTA; CDR2 reads FQGNSA. The V and J ends lost 5 bases and 12 bases, in that order; junction bases with no gene match: 16. The CDR3 loop spans 15 amino acids.

This chain connects TRBV28 to TRBJ2-5; D unclear. This CDR3 region has 14 residues. Germline V gene sequence: CDR1 MDHEN, CDR2 SYDVKM. The V and J ends lost 1 base and 4 bases respectively, with 10 bases between them. CDR3 amino acids: CASSLSPLPETQYF. CDR3 DNA: TGTGCCAGCAGTTTATCACCCCTACCAGAGACCCAGTACTTC.

This clone is medium-sized within its sample. CDR3 in DNA: TGTGCCAGCTGGAAGCGGGGGTCTAACAATGAGCAGTTCTTC. Its translation is CASWKRGSNNEQFF. The chain links TRBV28 to TRBJ2-1; TRBD2 matches at 8 bases. The CDR3 has 14 amino acids. Germline V gene data show CDR1 as MDHEN and CDR2 as SYDVKM. V lost 8 bases, J lost 5 bases, and 8 bases stayed unmatched.